The table lists the clone carrying this T cell receptor beta chain with a few counts. The antigen remains undetermined. The germline gives CDR1 SGDLS, CDR2 YYNGEE. V lost 3 bases to trimming and J lost 8 bases, with 14 bases between them. CDR3 length: 14 residues. This specimen comes from a study of blood T cells in healthy people across ages. Broader study findings: Older age went with lower TCR beta diversity per million T cells, in a roughly linear way. Estimates of total diversity, which came from one million sequenced T cells, were considered to be underestimates.

Ranging in age from about 6 to 95, the donors were healthy Caucasian individuals from Russia. For the second PCR, which ran for about 6 to 12 cycles, a sample-barcoded 5' primer and a J-beta primer mix were used. TCRdb re-called the 5' RACE reads with MiXCR, one entry per CDR3 protein. The sample lists around 800,000 distinct CDR3 sequences, approximately 24% occurring once. This same sample was also taken into another study, of T cells of mothers and their children.

Sequenced: blood. This TCR was recovered from a boy between 10 and 17 years old in good health. The chain employs TRBV9 and TRBJ1-4; maybe TRBD1 (6 bases). The CDR3 spells CASSERGAGEKLFF. CDR3 coding DNA: TGTGCCAGCAGCGAGCGGGGGGCGGGGGAAAAACTGTTTTTT.